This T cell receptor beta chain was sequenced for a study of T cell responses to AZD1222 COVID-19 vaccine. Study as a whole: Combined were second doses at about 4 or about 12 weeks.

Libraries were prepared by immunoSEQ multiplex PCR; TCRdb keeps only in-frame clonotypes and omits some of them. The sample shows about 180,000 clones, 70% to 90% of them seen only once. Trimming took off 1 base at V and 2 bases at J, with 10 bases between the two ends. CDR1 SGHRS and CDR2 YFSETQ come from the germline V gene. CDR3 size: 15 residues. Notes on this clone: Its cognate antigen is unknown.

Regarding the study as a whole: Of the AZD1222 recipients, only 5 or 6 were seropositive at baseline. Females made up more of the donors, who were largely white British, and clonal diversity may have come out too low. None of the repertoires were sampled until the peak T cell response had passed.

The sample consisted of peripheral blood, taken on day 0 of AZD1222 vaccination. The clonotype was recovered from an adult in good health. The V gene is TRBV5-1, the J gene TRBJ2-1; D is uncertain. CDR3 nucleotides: TGCGCCAGCAGCTTGTCGGCTGAGGCCTACAATGAGCAGTTCTTC. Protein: CASSLSAEAYNEQFF.